The clone carrying this TCR beta chain was found once. The data derive from a study of blood T cell repertoires in COVID-19. TCRdb keeps only in-frame clones here, not all; method: immunoSEQ multiplex PCR. Of 200,000 to 250,000 clones listed, 88% are singletons. The CDR3 loop spans 13 amino acids. Looked up from germline, CDR1 is SGHNT and CDR2 is YENEEA. V was trimmed by 0 bases and J by 6 bases, leaving 8 bases between them. Seattle patients were enrolled while actively infected and followed longitudinally. The receptor was derived from a woman younger than 45 with COVID-19, enrolled during active disease. Sample: peripheral blood. V gene TRBV11-3 combines with J gene TRBJ1-1; D unresolved. CDR3 region: CASSLDPLSEAFF. DNA of the CDR3: TGTGCCAGCAGCTTAGATCCTCTCTCTGAAGCTTTCTTT.